This TCR beta chain originates from a study of blood T cell repertoires in COVID-19. About the study: Material from acute and convalescent COVID-19 was sourced from the United States, Italy and Spain. The cDNA or gDNA used as material had been derived from T cells, B-cell-depleted T cells, or PBMCs.

Methods used by the authors: From reference gene primer amplification, estimates of nucleated cell counts were derived. Libraries were prepared by immunoSEQ multiplex PCR; TCRdb keeps only in-frame clonotypes and omits some of them. V and J calls and clone size follow that table, whereas D and trimming were derived from the DNA. The sample carries around 93,000 clones, about 75% recorded once. The sequenced material came from peripheral blood. This sequence was found in a woman of 80 years or more with acute or convalescent COVID-19.

CDR3 nucleotides: TGCGCCAGCAGCGCCGGACTAGCGGGGTCAGATACGCAGTATTTT. Encoded protein: CASSAGLAGSDTQYF. This chain uses TRBV5-1 with TRBJ2-3; 12 bases fit TRBD2. CDR3 length: 15 residues. Trimming at V came to 4 bases and at J to 4 bases, leaving 4 bases not matched to a gene. The germline V gene encodes CDR1 SGHRS and CDR2 YFSETQ.